This passage covers 11 T cell receptor beta chains from one sample sequenced in a study of T cells in Graves' hyperthyroidism and ophthalmopathy. Researchers amplified the TCR beta CDR3 regions from RNA transcripts. The TCR CDR3 first-round RT-PCR relied on the HTBI primer set. TCRdb passed the multiplex PCR reads through MiXCR, listing each CDR3 protein once. The sample holds hundreds of thousands of distinct CDR3 sequences; about a sixth are singletons and the top ten take approximately 3.5%. The sequencing input was blood. Source of these receptors: a middle-aged woman with Graves' ophthalmopathy.

This clonotype was counted ten times or more. The chain has TRBV20-1 and TRBJ2-5, with 9 bases identical to TRBD1. Germline-derived CDR1 and CDR2 are DFQATT and SNEGSKA (reference sequence). Trimming took 4 bases from V and 5 from J; bases not matched to a gene: 8. The length of the CDR3 is 14 residues. The CDR3 loop reads CSATNRGLGETQYF. Here the CDR3 DNA reads TGCAGTGCTACGAACAGGGGGCTTGGGGAGACCCAGTACTTC.

With regard to this clonotype: A much larger clone is a single base away; this may be a read error. The chain is built from TRBV11-3 and TRBJ2-1; the D gene is possibly TRBD2 (6 bases). The CDR3 covers 14 residues. Germline CDR1 SGHNT, CDR2 YENEEA. The CDR3 loop is CASSLDAEGNEQSF. DNA for the CDR3: TGTGCCAGCAGCTTAGATGCGGAGGGGAATGAGCAGTCCTTC.

Ten or more counts support this clonotype. The rearrangement links TRBV2 to TRBJ1-2; D perhaps matches TRBD1 (6 bases). The CDR3 covers 14 residues. The germline V gene has CDR1 SNHLY and CDR2 FYNNEI. V lost 7 bases and J lost 2, with 14 bases in between. CDR3 in DNA: TGTGCCAGCATAAAGGGCGACAGGAACTATGGCTACACCTTC. Its protein product is CASIKGDRNYGYTF. Full variable domain (outside the CDR3, taken from reference TRBV2 and TRBJ1-2): EPEVTQTPSHQVTQMGQEVILRCVPISNHLYFYWYRQILGQKVEFLVSFYNNEISEKSEIFDDQFSVERPDGSNFTLKIRSTKLEDSAMYFCASIKGDRNYGYTFGSGTRLTVV.

This clonotype has just a few counts. A much bigger clone sits one base away, suggesting this may be a read error. V gene TRBV30 combines with J gene TRBJ2-5; D call uncertain. Trimming left V 2 bases short and J 1 base short, with 2 bases between. The CDR3 is 11 residues long. In germline, CDR1 is GTSNPN, CDR2 SVGIG (reference sequence). CDR3 DNA sequence: TGTGCCTGGAGTCCCCAAGAGACCCAGTACTTC. As protein: CAWSPQETQYF.

This clonotype has at least ten counts. The genes are TRBV20-1 and TRBJ1-1, with TRBD1 as a possible D gene (6 bases). The CDR3 is 13 residues long. The V and J ends lost 5 bases and 1 base respectively, with 11 bases between them. The germline gives CDR1 DFQATT, CDR2 SNEGSKA (reference sequence). The CDR3 nucleotides read TGCAGTGCTCTGGACAGCCCGAACACTGAAGCTTTCTTT. The encoded protein is CSALDSPNTEAFF.

The chain links TRBV4-2 to TRBJ2-7; TRBD1 might be the D (6 bases). CDR1 LGHNA and CDR2 YNFKEQ come from the germline V gene. This CDR3 contains 15 residues. The V end lost 2 bases, the J end lost 0 bases, and 11 bases lay between the germline ends. CDR3 DNA: TGTGCCAGCAGCCAATACCGGGACATCTCCTACGAGCAGTACTTC. As protein: CASSQYRDISYEQYF.

This clonotype was detected many times. This chain uses TRBV2 with TRBJ1-5; D unclear. V lost 3 bases, J lost 3 bases, and 9 bases lay in between. This CDR3 spans 14 amino acids. CDR1 and CDR2 (germline): SNHLY, FYNNEI. The CDR3 DNA is TGTGCCAGCAGTGAGGAGCAGATCAATCAGCCCCAGCATTTT. This gives the protein CASSEEQINQPQHF.

This clonotype came up a few times. The chain combines TRBV7-9 with TRBJ2-3; a weak D match, TRBD2 (5 bases). This CDR3 is built from 13 residues. The germline CDR1 and CDR2 sequences are SEHNR and FQNEAQ (reference sequence). Trimming left V 1 base short and J 7 bases short, with 9 bases between. The CDR3 spells CASSLGTSNTQYF. CDR3 in DNA: TGTGCCAGCAGCTTAGGGACTTCAAATACGCAGTATTTT.

This clonotype appeared many times. The J gene is TRBJ2-1, the V gene TRBV18; D perhaps matches TRBD2 (6 bases). This CDR3 spans 15 amino acids. The germline gives CDR1 KGHSH, CDR2 LQKENI. Deletions cut 3 bases from V and 6 bases from J, with 15 bases between. CDR3 sequence reads: CASSPSGLEGNEQFF. The CDR3 DNA reads TGTGCCAGCTCACCGTCGGGACTCGAGGGCAATGAGCAGTTCTTC.

V gene TRBV27 combines with J gene TRBJ1-5, with 8 positions matching TRBD1. CDR3 length equals 14 residues. After removal of 3 bases from V and 9 bases from J, the junction contained 7 bases not matched to a gene. CDR1 and CDR2 from the germline V gene are MNHEY and SMNVEV (reference sequence). The CDR3 loop is CASSFGTGGWPQHF. The CDR3 nucleotides are TGTGCCAGCAGTTTCGGGACAGGAGGCTGGCCCCAGCATTTT.

This clonotype has more than one count but fewer than ten. This chain links TRBV6-6 with TRBJ1-2; 7 bases are a match to TRBD1. Trimming removed 2 bases from V and 4 bases from J; junction bases left unmatched: 7. The CDR3 is 15 amino acids. Germline loops: CDR1 MNHNY, CDR2 SVGAGI (reference sequence). CDR3 bases: TGTGCCAGCAGTTACAATGAGGGGGCAGGCTATGGCTACACCTTC. Amino acid sequence: CASSYNEGAGYGYTF.